This TCR beta chain emerged from a study of siplizumab effects on memory and regulatory T cells. Overall study results and limits: Naive or memory phenotype was unassignable for roughly 75-95% of proliferating CD4+ or CD8+ clones.

Per sample, 75,000 to 100,000 TCR templates underwent assay. Assay used: immunoSEQ multiplex PCR; TCRdb lists only in-frame clones, some missing. Of roughly 60,000 clones listed, over 85% are singletons. This CDR3 contains 13 residues. Germline V gene data show CDR1 as LNHDA and CDR2 as SQIVND (reference sequence). The V and J ends lost 6 bases and 4 bases respectively, with 13 bases between them. Concerning this clone itself: The antigen remains unidentified.

This TCR derives from a human donor in good health. The rearrangement joins TRBV19 to TRBJ2-7; D may be TRBD2 (7 bases). The sequencing sample was made of CD8+ T cells sorted from blood. The CDR3 bases are TGTGCCAGTAGCCCAGGGGAGGGTTACGAGCAGTACTTC. Encoded protein: CASSPGEGYEQYF.